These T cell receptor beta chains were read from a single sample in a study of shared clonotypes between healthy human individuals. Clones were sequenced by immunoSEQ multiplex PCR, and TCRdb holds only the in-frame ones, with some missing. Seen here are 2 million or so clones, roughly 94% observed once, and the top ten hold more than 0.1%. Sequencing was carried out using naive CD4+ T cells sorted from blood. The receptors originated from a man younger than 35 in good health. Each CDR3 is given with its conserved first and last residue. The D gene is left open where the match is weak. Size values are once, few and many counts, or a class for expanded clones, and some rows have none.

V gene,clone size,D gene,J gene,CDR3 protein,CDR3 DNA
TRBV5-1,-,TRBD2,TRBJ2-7,CASSPGGTIHEQYF,TGCGCCAGCAGCCCGGGCGGGACTATCCACGAGCAGTACTTC
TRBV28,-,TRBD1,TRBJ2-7,CASMDRVVPYEQYF,TGTGCCAGCATGGACAGGGTGGTCCCCTACGAGCAGTACTTC
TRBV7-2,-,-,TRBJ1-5,CASSLSRAGSNQPQHF,TGTGCCAGCAGCTTAAGCAGAGCAGGGAGCAATCAGCCCCAGCATTTT
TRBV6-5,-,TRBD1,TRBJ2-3,CASSYRQGTDTQYF,TGTGCCAGCAGCTATAGACAGGGGACAGATACGCAGTATTTT
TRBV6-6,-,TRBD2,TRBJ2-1,CATSGTSGAKQFF,TGTGCCACCTCCGGGACTAGCGGGGCTAAGCAGTTCTTC
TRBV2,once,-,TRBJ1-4,CASSETEKLFF,TGTGCCAGCAGTGAAACGGAAAAACTGTTTTTT
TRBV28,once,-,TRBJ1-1,CASSTQATEAFF,TGTGCCAGCAGTACACAGGCTACTGAAGCTTTCTTT
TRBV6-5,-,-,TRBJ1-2,CHGRGNSLYGYTF,TGTCACGGAAGGGGAAATTCACTATATGGCTACACCTTC
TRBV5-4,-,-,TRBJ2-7,CASSPGGGAAYEQYF,TGTGCCAGCAGCCCCGGCGGCGGGGCCGCCTACGAGCAGTACTTC
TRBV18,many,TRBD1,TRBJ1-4,CASSKGAANEKLFF,TGTGCCAGCTCAAAGGGGGCGGCTAATGAAAAACTGTTTTTT
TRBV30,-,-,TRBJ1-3,CAWKGAGNTIYF,TGTGCCTGGAAGGGGGCTGGAAACACCATATATTTT
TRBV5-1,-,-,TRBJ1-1,CASSLHSVDLNTEAFF,TGCGCCAGCAGCTTGCACTCGGTCGACCTGAACACTGAAGCTTTCTTT
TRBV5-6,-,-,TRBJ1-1,CASSLGRNTEAFF,TGTGCCAGCAGCTTGGGAAGGAACACTGAAGCTTTCTTT
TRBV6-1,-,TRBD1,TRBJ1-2,CASSAAGGTTPTF,TGTGCCAGCAGTGCTGCAGGGGGCACTACCCCCACCTTC
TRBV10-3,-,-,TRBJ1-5,CAISEQGNQPQHF,TGTGCCATCAGTGAGCAGGGCAATCAGCCCCAGCATTTT
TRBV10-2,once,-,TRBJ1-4,CASSEGLAEKLFF,TGCGCCAGCAGTGAGGGACTAGCCGAAAAACTGTTTTTT
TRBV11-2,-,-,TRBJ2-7,CASSLEGVPYEQYF,TGTGCCAGCAGCTTAGAAGGGGTTCCCTACGAGCAGTACTTC
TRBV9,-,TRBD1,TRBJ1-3,CASSPGQGSSNTIYF,TGTGCCAGCAGCCCCGGACAGGGTTCATCAAACACCATATATTTT
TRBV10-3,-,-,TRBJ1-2,CAISLGSGANYGYTF,TGTGCCATCAGCCTAGGTAGTGGAGCTAACTATGGCTACACCTTC
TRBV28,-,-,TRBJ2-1,CASTPGGSYNEQFF,TGTGCCAGCACCCCCGGGGGATCCTACAATGAGCAGTTCTTC
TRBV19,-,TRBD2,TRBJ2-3,CASSMVITGGPTDTQYF,TGTGCCAGTAGTATGGTAATTACGGGGGGGCCAACAGATACGCAGTATTTT
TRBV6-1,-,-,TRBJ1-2,CASSVGLLSAYGYTF,TGTGCCAGCAGTGTCGGACTCTTGTCAGCCTATGGCTACACCTTC
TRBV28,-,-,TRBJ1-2,CASRAPGLDGYTF,TGTGCCAGCAGGGCCCCGGGGTTGGATGGCTACACCTTC
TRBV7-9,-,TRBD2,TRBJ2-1,CASLKAGGPDEQFF,TGTGCCAGCCTTAAAGCGGGAGGGCCCGATGAGCAGTTCTTC
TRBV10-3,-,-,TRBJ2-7,CAISEGQTYEQYF,TGTGCCATCAGTGAGGGACAAACTTACGAGCAGTACTTC
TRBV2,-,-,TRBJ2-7,CASVPEATYEQYF,TGTGCCAGCGTTCCGGAAGCCACCTACGAGCAGTACTTC
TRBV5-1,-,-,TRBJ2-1,CASSLGVDRVEQFF,TGCGCCAGCAGCTTGGGAGTTGACCGCGTTGAGCAGTTCTTC
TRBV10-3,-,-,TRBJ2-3,CAISEGRSTDTQYF,TGTGCCATCAGTGAGGGACGGAGCACAGATACGCAGTATTTT
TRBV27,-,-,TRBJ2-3,CASSFPLGGTQYF,TGTGCCAGCAGTTTCCCTCTAGGCGGTACGCAGTATTTT
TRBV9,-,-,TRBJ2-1,CASSETGGPYNEQFF,TGTGCCAGCAGCGAAACGGGGGGCCCCTACAATGAGCAGTTCTTC
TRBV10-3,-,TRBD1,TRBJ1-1,CAISAGGVAEAFF,TGTGCCATCAGTGCAGGGGGCGTGGCTGAAGCTTTCTTT
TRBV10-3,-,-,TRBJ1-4,CAISESMGSNEKLFF,TGTGCCATCAGTGAGTCGATGGGTAGTAATGAAAAACTGTTTTTT
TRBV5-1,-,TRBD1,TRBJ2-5,CASSSGTGEETQYF,TGCGCCAGCAGCTCAGGGACAGGGGAAGAGACCCAGTACTTC
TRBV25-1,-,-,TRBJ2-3,CASSEVRGGLTDTQYF,TGTGCCAGCAGTGAAGTGAGGGGGGGCCTTACAGATACGCAGTATTTT
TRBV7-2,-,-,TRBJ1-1,CASSLLGTGYTEAFF,TGTGCCAGCAGCTTACTTGGGACTGGGTATACTGAAGCTTTCTTT